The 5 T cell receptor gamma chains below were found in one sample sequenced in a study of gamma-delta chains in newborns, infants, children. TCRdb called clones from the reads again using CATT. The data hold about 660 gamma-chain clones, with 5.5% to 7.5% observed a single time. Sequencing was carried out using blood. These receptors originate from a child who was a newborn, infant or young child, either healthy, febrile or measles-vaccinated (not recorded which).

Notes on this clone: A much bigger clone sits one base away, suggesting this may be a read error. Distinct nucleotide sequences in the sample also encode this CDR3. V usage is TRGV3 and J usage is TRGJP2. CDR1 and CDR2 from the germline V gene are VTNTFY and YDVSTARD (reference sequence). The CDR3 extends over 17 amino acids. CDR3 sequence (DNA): TGCGCCACCTGGGACAGGCCCGAGTATAGTAGTGATTGGATCAAGACGTTT. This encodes CATWDRPEYSSDWIKTF.

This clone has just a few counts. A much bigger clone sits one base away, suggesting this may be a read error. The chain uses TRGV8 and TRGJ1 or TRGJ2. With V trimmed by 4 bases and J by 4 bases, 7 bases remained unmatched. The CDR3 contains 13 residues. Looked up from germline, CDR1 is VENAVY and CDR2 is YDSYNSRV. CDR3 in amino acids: CATWDPPYYKKLF. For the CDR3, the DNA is TGTGCCACCTGGGACCCGCCCTATTATAAGAAACTCTTT.

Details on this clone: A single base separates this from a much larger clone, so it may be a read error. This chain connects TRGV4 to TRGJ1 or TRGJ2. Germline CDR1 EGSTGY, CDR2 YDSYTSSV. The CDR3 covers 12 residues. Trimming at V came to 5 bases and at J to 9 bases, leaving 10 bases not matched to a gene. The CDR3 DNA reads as TGTGCCACCTGGGGCCACGCCTGTAAGAAACTCTTT. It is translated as CATWGHACKKLF.

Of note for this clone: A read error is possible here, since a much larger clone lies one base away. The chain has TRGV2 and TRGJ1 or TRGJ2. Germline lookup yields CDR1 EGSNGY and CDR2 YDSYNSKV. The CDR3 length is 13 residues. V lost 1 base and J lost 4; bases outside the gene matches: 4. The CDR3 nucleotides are TGTGCCACCTGGGACGGCTCGTATTATAAGAAACTCTTT. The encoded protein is CATWDGSYYKKLF.

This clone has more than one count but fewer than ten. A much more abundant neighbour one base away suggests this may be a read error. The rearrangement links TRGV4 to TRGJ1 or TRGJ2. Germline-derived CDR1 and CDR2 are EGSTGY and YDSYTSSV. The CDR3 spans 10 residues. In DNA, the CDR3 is TGCGCCACCTGGGATTATAAGAAACTCTTT. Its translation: CATWDYKKLF.